Presented here are 8 T cell receptor beta chains from one specimen sequenced in a study of blood T cell repertoires in COVID-19. TCRdb's table, derived via immunoSEQ multiplex PCR, lists solely in-frame clones and lacks some. The sample includes roughly 45,000 clones, roughly 86% of them seen just once. Sequenced material: peripheral blood. These receptors were taken from a man aged 55 to 70 with active COVID-19.

J is TRBJ2-2 and V is TRBV6-1, with D unclear. The CDR3 sequence is 14 residues long. CDR1 and CDR2 from the germline V gene are MNHNS and SASEGT. V was pared by 2 bases and J by 2 bases, with 6 bases between. This CDR3 is CASSELINTGELFF. CDR3 nucleotide sequence: TGTGCCAGCAGTGAATTAATCAACACCGGGGAGCTGTTTTTT.

This chain joins TRBV19 and TRBJ1-1; D remains ambiguous. Germline CDR1 and CDR2: LNHDA and SQIVND (reference sequence). The CDR3 has 14 amino acids. V gave up 0 bases and J gave up 11 bases, with 16 bases separating them. The CDR3 loop is CASSIDFTRAEAFF. In DNA form, the CDR3 reads TGTGCCAGTAGTATAGATTTTACCCGCGCCGAGGCTTTCTTT.

The rearrangement uses TRBV5-1 and TRBJ2-2; 8 nucleotides match TRBD1. The CDR3 spans 15 residues. With 0 bases clipped from V and 4 bases from J, the junction kept 2 bases outside the gene matches. The germline gives CDR1 SGHRS, CDR2 YFSETQ. In nucleotides, the CDR3 is TGCGCCAGCAGCTTGGCAGGGGGCGTCACCGGGGAGCTGTTTTTT. It encodes CASSLAGGVTGELFF.

The chain recombines TRBV9 with TRBJ2-5; TRBD2 agrees at 16 bases. The CDR3 runs to 20 residues. V shed 6 bases, J shed 4 bases, and the junction held 18 bases outside the gene matches. The germline V gene encodes CDR1 SGDLS and CDR2 YYNGEE. The chain's CDR3 is CASTKPGTSGGARDPETQYF. The CDR3 bases are TGTGCCAGCACCAAGCCGGGGACTAGCGGGGGGGCGAGGGACCCAGAGACCCAGTACTTC.

Written as DNA, the CDR3 is TGTGCCAGCAGGACTAGCGGGGGATATAGTGAGCAGTACTTC. Its protein is CASRTSGGYSEQYF. The chain joins TRBV28 to TRBJ2-7; 12 bases agree with TRBD2. The germline CDR1 and CDR2 sequences are MDHEN and SYDVKM. The CDR3 extends over 14 amino acids. V dropped 6 bases and J dropped 7; count of bases not matched to a gene: 7. The variable domain in full, with the rest retrieved from reference TRBV28 and TRBJ2-7, is DVKVTQSSRYLVKRTGEKVFLECVQDMDHENMFWYRQDPGLGLRLIYFSYDVKMKEKGDIPEGYSVSREKKERFSLILESASTNQTSMYLCASRTSGGYSEQYFGPGTRLTVT.

The V call is TRBV5-1, the J call TRBJ1-6; D ambiguous. The CDR3 has 15 residues. Germline-derived CDR1 and CDR2 are SGHRS and YFSETQ. V was cut by 3 bases and J by 6 bases, with 13 bases left in between. The CDR3 DNA reads TGCGCCAGCAGCTCCTTCGGGGAGGGTAATTCACCCCTCCACTTT. Protein sequence: CASSSFGEGNSPLHF.

In nucleotides, the CDR3 is TGTGCCAGCAGCAACAGGGGTCGGTATGGCTACACCTTC. The encoded protein is CASSNRGRYGYTF. This chain connects TRBV6-5 to TRBJ1-2; TRBD1 aligns across 7 bases. V was clipped by 6 bases and J by 5 bases; unmatched bases: 6. The CDR3 sequence is 13 residues long. CDR1 and CDR2 (germline): MNHEY, SVGAGI.

This chain uses TRBV4-2 with TRBJ2-3; D possibly corresponds to TRBD1 (6 bases). The CDR3 totals 18 residues. The germline V gene encodes CDR1 LGHNA and CDR2 YNFKEQ. With 4 bases removed from V and 5 bases from J, the gap between germline ends came to 25 bases. Written as DNA, the CDR3 is TGTGCCAGCAGCCTAGGGACCGTTGGGGGCGTCTGGGGAGATACGCAGTATTTT. It yields the protein CASSLGTVGGVWGDTQYF.